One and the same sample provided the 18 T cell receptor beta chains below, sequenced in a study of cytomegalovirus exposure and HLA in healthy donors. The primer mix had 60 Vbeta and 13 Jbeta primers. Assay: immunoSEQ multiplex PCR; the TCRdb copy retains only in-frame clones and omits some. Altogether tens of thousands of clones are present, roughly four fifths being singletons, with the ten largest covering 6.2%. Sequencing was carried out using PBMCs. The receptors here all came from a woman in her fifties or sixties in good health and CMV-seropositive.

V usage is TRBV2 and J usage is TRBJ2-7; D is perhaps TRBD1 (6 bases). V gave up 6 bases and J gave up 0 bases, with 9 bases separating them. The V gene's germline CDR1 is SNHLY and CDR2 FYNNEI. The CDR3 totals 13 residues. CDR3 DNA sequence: TGTGCCAGCAGGGCGGACAGCTCCTACGAGCAGTACTTC. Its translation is CASRADSSYEQYF.

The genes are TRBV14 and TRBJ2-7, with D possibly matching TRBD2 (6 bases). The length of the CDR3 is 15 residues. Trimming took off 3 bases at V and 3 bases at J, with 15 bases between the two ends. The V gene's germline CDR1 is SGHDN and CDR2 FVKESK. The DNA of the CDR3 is TGTGCCAGCAGCCAGGAGGTAGCGGCGGACTACGAGCAGTACTTC. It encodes CASSQEVAADYEQYF.

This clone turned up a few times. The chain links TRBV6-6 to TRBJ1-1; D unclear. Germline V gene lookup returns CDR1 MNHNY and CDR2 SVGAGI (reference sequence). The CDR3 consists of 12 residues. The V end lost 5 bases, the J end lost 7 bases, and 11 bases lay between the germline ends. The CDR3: CASSLSFGEAFF. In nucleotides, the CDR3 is TGTGCCAGCAGTCTATCTTTCGGTGAAGCTTTCTTT.

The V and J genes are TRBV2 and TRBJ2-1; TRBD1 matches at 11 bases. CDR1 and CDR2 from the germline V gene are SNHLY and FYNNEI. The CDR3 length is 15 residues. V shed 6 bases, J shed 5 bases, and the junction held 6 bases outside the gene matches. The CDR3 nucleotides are TGTGCCAGCAGGGAGGACAGGGGGCCCCACAATGAGCAGTTCTTC. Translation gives CASREDRGPHNEQFF.

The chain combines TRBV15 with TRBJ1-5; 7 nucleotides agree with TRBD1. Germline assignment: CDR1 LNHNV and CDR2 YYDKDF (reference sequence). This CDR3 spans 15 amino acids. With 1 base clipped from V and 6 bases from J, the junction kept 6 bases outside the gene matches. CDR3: CATSRGQGDGQPQHF. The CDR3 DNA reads TGTGCCACCAGCAGAGGCCAGGGGGATGGTCAGCCCCAGCATTTT.

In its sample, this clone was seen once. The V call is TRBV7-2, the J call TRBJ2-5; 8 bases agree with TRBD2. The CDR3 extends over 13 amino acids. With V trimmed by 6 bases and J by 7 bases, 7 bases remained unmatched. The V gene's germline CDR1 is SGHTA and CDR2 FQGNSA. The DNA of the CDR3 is TGTGCCAGCAGTCCCGGACTAGCTGGGACCCAGTACTTC. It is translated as CASSPGLAGTQYF.

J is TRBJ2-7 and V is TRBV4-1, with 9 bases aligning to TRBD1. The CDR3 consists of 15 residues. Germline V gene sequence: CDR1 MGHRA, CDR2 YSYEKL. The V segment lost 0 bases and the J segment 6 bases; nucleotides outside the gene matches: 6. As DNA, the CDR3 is TGCGCCAGCAGCCAAGAGGGACAGGGTTTGTTCGAGCAGTACTTC. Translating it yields CASSQEGQGLFEQYF.

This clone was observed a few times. The CDR3 bases are TGCGCCAGCAGTCTACAGGGCCCAATCCTTAACACAGATACGCAGTATTTT. It encodes CASSLQGPILNTDTQYF. The V and J genes are TRBV23-1 and TRBJ2-3, with D maybe TRBD1 (6 bases). Being an ORF, TRBV23-1 has a function that is uncertain. With 4 bases removed from V and 2 bases from J, the gap between germline ends came to 19 bases. The CDR3 length is 17 residues.

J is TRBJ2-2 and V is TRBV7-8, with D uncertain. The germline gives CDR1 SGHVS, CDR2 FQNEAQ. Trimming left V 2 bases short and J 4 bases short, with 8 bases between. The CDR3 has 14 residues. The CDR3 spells CASSLNLLTGELFF. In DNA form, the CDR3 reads TGTGCCAGCAGCTTAAACCTACTCACCGGGGAGCTGTTTTTT.

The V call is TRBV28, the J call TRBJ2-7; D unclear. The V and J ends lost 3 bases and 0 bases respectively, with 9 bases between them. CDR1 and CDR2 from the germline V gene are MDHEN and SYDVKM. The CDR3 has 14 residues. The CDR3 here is CASSLVRSSYEQYF. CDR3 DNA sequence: TGTGCCAGCAGTTTGGTGCGGAGCTCCTACGAGCAGTACTTC.

The CDR3 nucleotides are TGTGCCAGCTCACCAGGGCTAGCGGAGGAGCAGTTCTTC. This sequence encodes CASSPGLAEEQFF. This sequence joins TRBV18 and TRBJ2-1; 7 nucleotides align to TRBD2. J lost 10 bases, V lost 2 bases, and 5 bases had no gene match. Looked up from germline, CDR1 is KGHSH and CDR2 is LQKENI. This CDR3 contains 13 residues.

The DNA of the CDR3 is TGTGCCAGCAGCCCCAGGGCACTCGCAGGATCCACCGGGGAGCTGTTTTTT. Its protein is CASSPRALAGSTGELFF. This sequence joins TRBV7-8 and TRBJ2-2; possible D gene TRBD1, 5 bases. The CDR3 runs 17 residues. Germline loops: CDR1 SGHVS, CDR2 FQNEAQ. V lost 5 bases and J lost 4, with 20 bases in between. The complete variable domain, with remaining parts taken from reference TRBV7-8 and TRBJ2-2, reads GAGVSQSPRYKVAKRGQDVALRCDPISGHVSLFWYQQALGQGPEFLTYFQNEAQLDKSGLPSDRFFAERPEGSVSTLKIQRTQQEDSAVYLCASSPRALAGSTGELFFGEGSRLTVL.

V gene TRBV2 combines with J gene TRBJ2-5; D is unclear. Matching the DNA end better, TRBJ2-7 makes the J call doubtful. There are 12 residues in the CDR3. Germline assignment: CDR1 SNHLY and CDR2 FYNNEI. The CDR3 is CASSEQNYEQYF. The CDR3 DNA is TGTGCCAGCAGTGAACAGAACTACGAGCAGTACTTC.

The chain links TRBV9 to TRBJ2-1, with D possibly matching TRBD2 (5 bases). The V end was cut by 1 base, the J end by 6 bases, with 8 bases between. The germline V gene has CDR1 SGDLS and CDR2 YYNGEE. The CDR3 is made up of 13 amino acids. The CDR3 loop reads CASSVRGSNEQFF. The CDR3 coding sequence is TGTGCCAGCAGCGTACGGGGTAGCAATGAGCAGTTCTTC.

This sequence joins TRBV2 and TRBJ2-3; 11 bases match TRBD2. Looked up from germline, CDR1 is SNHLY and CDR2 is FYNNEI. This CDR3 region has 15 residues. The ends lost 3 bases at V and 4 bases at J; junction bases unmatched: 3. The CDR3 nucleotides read TGTGCCAGCAGTGAGATACTAGCGGGAGCAGATACGCAGTATTTT. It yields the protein CASSEILAGADTQYF. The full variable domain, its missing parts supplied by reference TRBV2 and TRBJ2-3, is EPEVTQTPSHQVTQMGQEVILRCVPISNHLYFYWYRQILGQKVEFLVSFYNNEISEKSEIFDDQFSVERPDGSNFTLKIRSTKLEDSAMYFCASSEILAGADTQYFGPGTRLTVL.

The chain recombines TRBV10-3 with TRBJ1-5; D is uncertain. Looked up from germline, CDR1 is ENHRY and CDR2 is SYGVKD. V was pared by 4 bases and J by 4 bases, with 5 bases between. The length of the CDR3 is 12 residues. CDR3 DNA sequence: TGTGCCATCAGTGGTCCAAATCAGCCCCAGCATTTT. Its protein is CAISGPNQPQHF.

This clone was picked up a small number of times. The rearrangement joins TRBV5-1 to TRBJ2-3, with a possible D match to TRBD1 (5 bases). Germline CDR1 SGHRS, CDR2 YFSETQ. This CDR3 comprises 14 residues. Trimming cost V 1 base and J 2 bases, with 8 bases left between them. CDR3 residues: CASSLIQDTDTQYF. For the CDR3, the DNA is TGCGCCAGCAGCTTGATACAGGACACAGATACGCAGTATTTT.

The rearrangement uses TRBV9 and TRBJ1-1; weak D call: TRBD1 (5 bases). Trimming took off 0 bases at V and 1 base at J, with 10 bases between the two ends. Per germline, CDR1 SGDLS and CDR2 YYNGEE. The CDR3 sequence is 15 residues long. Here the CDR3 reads CASSVAQGPNTEAFF. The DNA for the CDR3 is TGTGCCAGCAGCGTAGCCCAGGGCCCGAACACTGAAGCTTTCTTT.